This TCR beta chain was captured in a study of identical twins. Study-level results: Insertion counts were lower in abundant cord blood beta clonotypes, a trend that memory repertoires did not show.

Of note for this clonotype: The antigen is undetermined.

TCRdb re-called the 5' RACE reads through MiXCR, storing one row per CDR3 protein. The table includes hundreds of thousands of distinct CDR3 sequences, approximately 13% detected once. V lost 1 base to trimming and J lost 0 bases, with 12 bases between them. The germline V gene has CDR1 SGHVS and CDR2 FQNEAQ. The CDR3 has 16 residues. A further study also used this sample, focusing on yellow fever vaccine responses in identical twins.

The specimen sequenced was PBMCs. This clonotype was sampled from a woman aged 18-30 years in good health. The V call is TRBV7-8, the J call TRBJ1-1; D ambiguous. Written as DNA, the CDR3 is TGTGCCAGCAGCTTAGGTATGGCGAACATGAACACTGAAGCTTTCTTT. Amino acids: CASSLGMANMNTEAFF.